The 30 T cell receptor beta chains given below trace back to one sample, sequenced in a study of blood T cell repertoires in COVID-19. Assay used: immunoSEQ multiplex PCR; TCRdb lists only in-frame clones, some missing. Among about 310,000 clones listed, about 87% were seen once. The sequenced sample was peripheral blood. The receptor set was obtained from a woman aged 45-59 years who had recovered from COVID-19.

CDR3 DNA: TGTGCCACTGGGCCGAACTATGGCTACACCTTC. This codes for CATGPNYGYTF. The chain uses TRBV19 and TRBJ1-2; D ambiguous. The CDR3 has 11 amino acids. The germline gives CDR1 LNHDA, CDR2 SQIVND (reference sequence). The V gene lost 10 bases and the J gene lost 2 bases, with 8 bases spanning the gap.

The chain couples TRBV3-1 (or the pseudogene TRBV3-2) to TRBJ1-2, with TRBD1 identical over 7 bases. The CDR3 spans 14 residues. Germline V CDR1 and CDR2: LGHDT, YNNKEL (reference sequence). Trimming cost V 5 bases and J 7 bases; bases outside gene matches: 10. CDR3 sequence: CASSSGTASGGYTF. CDR3 DNA sequence: TGTGCCAGCAGCTCCGGGACAGCCTCTGGTGGCTACACCTTC.

The chain links TRBV7-7 to TRBJ2-3; 8 bases align to TRBD2. Germline values: CDR1 SSHAT, CDR2 FNYEAQ (reference sequence). V shed 5 bases, J shed 2 bases, and the junction held 6 bases outside the gene matches. The CDR3 extends over 15 amino acids. CDR3 sequence (DNA): TGTGCCAGCAGCCCGCGCGGGGGGCCCACAGATACGCAGTATTTT. Protein product: CASSPRGGPTDTQYF.

The V gene is TRBV24-1, the J gene TRBJ1-5, with 9 bases fitting TRBD1. CDR1 KGHDR and CDR2 SFDVKD come from the germline V gene. The ends lost 3 bases at V and 7 bases at J; junction bases unmatched: 6. The CDR3 extends over 15 amino acids. The CDR3 coding sequence is TGTGCCACCAGTGATGGGGACAGGGACTCCCAGCCCCAGCATTTT. This encodes CATSDGDRDSQPQHF.

This clone was observed a handful of times. The chain joins TRBV11-2 to TRBJ2-7; 7 nucleotides agree with TRBD1. Germline V CDR1 and CDR2: SGHAT, FQNNGV. The CDR3 sequence is 13 residues long. Trimming removed 5 bases from V and 5 bases from J; junction bases left unmatched: 6. CDR3 amino acids: CASSIDRDHEQYF. The CDR3 nucleotides read TGTGCCAGCAGCATCGACAGGGACCACGAGCAGTACTTC.

The rearrangement uses TRBV15 and TRBJ1-5; D unresolved. CDR3 length: 14 residues. Looked up from germline, CDR1 is LNHNV and CDR2 is YYDKDF (reference sequence). Trimming removed 1 base at V and 4 bases at J, with 8 bases between. As DNA, the CDR3 is TGTGCCACCAGCAGAGGGTATCTAAATCAGCCCCAGCATTTT. This sequence encodes CATSRGYLNQPQHF.

The chain recombines TRBV20-1 with TRBJ1-4; the D is unclear. V shed 3 bases and J shed 3 bases, with 8 bases lying between them. CDR1 DFQATT and CDR2 SNEGSKA come from the germline V gene (reference sequence). The CDR3 sequence is 13 residues long. CDR3 sequence reads: CSASGVANEKLFF. The CDR3 coding sequence is TGCAGTGCTAGTGGAGTAGCTAATGAAAAACTGTTTTTT.

This chain uses TRBV6-2 or TRBV6-3 with TRBJ2-1; 8 bases agree with TRBD2. Germline CDR1 and CDR2: MNHEY and SVGEGT. Trimming cost V 3 bases and J 7 bases; bases outside gene matches: 11. This CDR3 contains 16 residues. Written as DNA, the CDR3 is TGTGCCAGCAGTTATTCGGGACTAGGGCCGGGTAATGAGCAGTTCTTC. It encodes CASSYSGLGPGNEQFF.

The genes are TRBV6-5 and TRBJ1-1, with 7 bases aligning to TRBD1. Germline CDR1 is MNHEY and CDR2 is SVGAGI. The ends lost 6 bases at V and 1 base at J; junction bases unmatched: 2. The CDR3 is 13 residues long. Here the CDR3 DNA reads TGTGCCAGCAGACGGACAGGGAACACTGAAGCTTTCTTT. Amino acid sequence: CASRRTGNTEAFF.

The chain employs TRBV27 and TRBJ2-7; 9 bases line up with TRBD1. The CDR3 loop spans 15 amino acids. Germline CDR1 MNHEY, CDR2 SMNVEV (reference sequence). V trimming: 3 bases; J trimming: 0 bases; junction bases outside the gene matches: 3. The DNA of the CDR3 is TGTGCCAGCAGTTTCAGGGGACAGGGCTCCTACGAGCAGTACTTC. Its protein is CASSFRGQGSYEQYF.

This clone occurred once. The chain links TRBV11-3 to TRBJ1-5; 9 bases are shared with TRBD1. This CDR3 comprises 21 residues. Trimming cost V 0 bases and J 0 bases; bases outside gene matches: 15. In germline, CDR1 is SGHNT, CDR2 YENEEA. The CDR3 protein is CASSLDHGTGLWLYSNQPQHF. Here the CDR3 DNA reads TGTGCCAGCAGCTTAGACCACGGGACAGGGTTGTGGCTGTATAGCAATCAGCCCCAGCATTTT.

This chain uses TRBV28 with TRBJ1-2, with 7 bases lining up with TRBD1. The CDR3 runs to 13 residues. J was trimmed by 3 bases and V by 2 bases; bases with no gene match: 0. Per germline, CDR1 MDHEN and CDR2 SYDVKM. CDR3 sequence: CASSLGTDYGYTF. In DNA form, the CDR3 reads TGTGCCAGCAGTTTAGGGACAGACTATGGCTACACCTTC.

This rearrangement joins TRBV6-5 to TRBJ2-7; D remains unclear. The germline CDR1 and CDR2 sequences are MNHEY and SVGAGI. The CDR3 is 15 amino acids. V was trimmed by 2 bases and J by 4 bases, leaving 15 bases between them. CDR3 sequence: CASSYPWRYLYEQYF. In nucleotides, the CDR3 is TGTGCCAGCAGTTACCCTTGGCGGTACCTATACGAGCAGTACTTC.

The gene calls are TRBV20-1 and TRBJ2-3; no clear D. The CDR3 covers 11 residues. V gave up 1 base and J gave up 3 bases, with 2 bases separating them. In germline, CDR1 is DFQATT, CDR2 SNEGSKA (reference sequence). For the CDR3, the DNA is TGCAGTGCTAGAGCTACAGATACGCAGTATTTT. This codes for CSARATDTQYF.

This sequence joins TRBV7-2 and TRBJ2-1; 9 bases are shared with TRBD1. V gave up 3 bases and J gave up 6 bases; unmatched junction bases: 18. This CDR3 spans 19 amino acids. Germline V gene sequence: CDR1 SGHTA, CDR2 FQGNSA. The CDR3 DNA reads as TGTGCCAGCAGCTTTAGGCGGAGGAACCGGGACAGGGAGGTCAATGAGCAGTTCTTC. As protein: CASSFRRRNRDREVNEQFF.

This sequence joins TRBV5-5 and TRBJ2-3, with D perhaps matching TRBD2 (7 bases). Trimming took off 4 bases at V and 4 bases at J, with 16 bases between the two ends. CDR1 is SGHKS, CDR2 YYEKEE, per germline (reference sequence). This CDR3 spans 15 amino acids. Here the CDR3 reads CASSILQGGADTQYF. In DNA, the CDR3 is TGTGCCAGCAGCATCCTTCAAGGGGGGGCAGATACGCAGTATTTT.

This chain connects TRBV7-2 to TRBJ1-2; 10 bases match TRBD1. The V gene's germline CDR1 is SGHTA and CDR2 FQGNSA. Losses at the gene ends were 5 bases for V and 8 bases for J; bases not matched to a gene: 11. The CDR3 contains 15 residues. This chain's CDR3 is CASSPPGQGFMGYTF. The DNA for the CDR3 is TGTGCCAGCAGCCCCCCGGGACAGGGGTTCATGGGCTACACCTTC.

The chain is built from TRBV6-2 or TRBV6-3 and TRBJ2-2, with TRBD1 as a possible D gene (6 bases). Trimming removed 0 bases from V and 0 bases from J, with 14 bases in between. CDR3 length: 18 residues. CDR1 is MNHEY and CDR2 is SVGEGT in the germline V gene. The CDR3 loop is CASSYSGAWGPNTGELFF. CDR3 coding DNA: TGTGCCAGCAGTTACTCCGGCGCGTGGGGGCCGAACACCGGGGAGCTGTTTTTT.

This clone occurred once. This chain uses TRBV7-9 with TRBJ2-7; 7 bases match TRBD1. Germline values: CDR1 SEHNR, CDR2 FQNEAQ (reference sequence). V was clipped by 5 bases and J by 3 bases; unmatched bases: 1. The CDR3 runs to 12 residues. The CDR3 nucleotides are TGTGCCAGCAGCAGACAGGGCTACGAGCAGTACTTC. This translates into CASSRQGYEQYF.

The chain employs TRBV7-3 and TRBJ2-2, with a possible D match to TRBD1 (6 bases). Trimming pared 5 bases from V and 8 bases from J, leaving 12 bases between. This CDR3 spans 13 amino acids. Looked up from germline, CDR1 is SGHTA and CDR2 is FQGTGA. In DNA form, the CDR3 reads TGTGCCAGCAGCCCGACAGGTCCTGGGGAGCTGTTTTTT. Translated, it gives CASSPTGPGELFF.

This chain connects TRBV2 to TRBJ2-5; TRBD2 agrees at 9 bases. CDR1 SNHLY and CDR2 FYNNEI come from the germline V gene. V was clipped by 8 bases and J by 13 bases; unmatched bases: 8. The CDR3 is made up of 11 amino acids. DNA for the CDR3: TGTGCCAGCGGCGCGGAGCGGGGGGCGTACTTC. It yields the protein CASGAERGAYF. Variable domain in full (rest from reference TRBV2 and TRBJ2-5): EPEVTQTPSHQVTQMGQEVILRCVPISNHLYFYWYRQILGQKVEFLVSFYNNEISEKSEIFDDQFSVERPDGSNFTLKIRSTKLEDSAMYFCASGAERGAYFGPGTRLLVL.

The chain couples TRBV4-3 to TRBJ1-1; D gene unclear. This CDR3 spans 15 amino acids. V was trimmed by 1 base and J by 4 bases, leaving 13 bases between them. Looked up from germline, CDR1 is LGHNA and CDR2 is YSLEER. DNA of the CDR3: TGCGCCAGCAGCCAAGGACGCTCCGCGGGCACTGAAGCTTTCTTT. It specifies CASSQGRSAGTEAFF.

This clone turned up a few times. The chain recombines TRBV19 with TRBJ2-1; D not certain. This CDR3 contains 16 residues. Looked up from germline, CDR1 is LNHDA and CDR2 is SQIVND (reference sequence). V was cut by 7 bases and J by 0 bases, with 16 bases left in between. The CDR3 bases are TGTGCCAGTACCATCAACCCCGATAGCTCCTACAATGAGCAGTTCTTC. This encodes CASTINPDSSYNEQFF.

The chain couples TRBV5-1 to TRBJ2-7; possible D gene TRBD2, 6 bases. The CDR3 consists of 15 residues. In germline, CDR1 is SGHRS, CDR2 YFSETQ. V lost 1 base and J lost 3, with 14 bases in between. CDR3 nucleotide sequence: TGCGCCAGCAGCTTGCAGGGTTTCGGGGGCTACGAGCAGTACTTC. The encoded protein is CASSLQGFGGYEQYF.

The chain is built from TRBV5-1 and TRBJ2-7; 9 nucleotides match TRBD1. The CDR3 loop spans 14 amino acids. The V gene's germline CDR1 is SGHRS and CDR2 YFSETQ. V lost 4 bases and J lost 6; bases outside the gene matches: 8. CDR3 amino acids: CASSGWTGEGEQYF. CDR3 DNA: TGCGCCAGCAGCGGATGGACAGGGGAAGGCGAGCAGTACTTC.

The V and J genes are TRBV7-2 and TRBJ2-3; 9 bases agree with TRBD2. V lost 5 bases, J lost 2 bases, and 5 bases stayed unmatched. The CDR3 has 15 residues. Germline V CDR1 and CDR2: SGHTA, FQGNSA. CDR3 nucleotides: TGTGCCAGCAGCGCGGGGGGGCGAGACACAGATACGCAGTATTTT. Its protein product is CASSAGGRDTDTQYF.

This clone occurred once. This chain uses TRBV7-8 with TRBJ1-2; 7 bases fit TRBD1. Germline V lookup: CDR1 SGHVS, CDR2 FQNEAQ. Germline trimming cut 5 bases from V and 4 bases from J; bases unmatched to any gene: 13. CDR3 length: 16 amino acids. CDR3 protein: CASSPVEGASIYGYTF. CDR3 in DNA: TGTGCCAGCAGCCCCGTGGAGGGGGCATCAATCTATGGCTACACCTTC.

This chain connects TRBV21-1 to TRBJ2-3; the table calls TRBD2, which could not be checked here. TRBV21-1 has pseudogene status. The CDR3 loop spans 20 amino acids. CDR3 protein: CASSDSGPSRVDTGTDTQYF. The CDR3 DNA follows: TGTGCCAGCAGCGACAGCGGGCCCTCGAGGGTGGACACGGGCACAGATACGCAGTATTTT.

This CDR3 is CASSPLGEGGVEQFF. CDR3 nucleotide sequence: TGTGCCAGCAGCCCGCTGGGAGAGGGGGGGGTTGAGCAGTTCTTC. The chain is built from TRBV28 and TRBJ2-1; TRBD2 is a possible D gene (7 bases). The CDR3 has 15 residues. Trimming removed 6 bases from V and 9 bases from J, with 21 bases in between. Per the germline V gene, CDR1 is MDHEN and CDR2 is SYDVKM.

CDR3 in amino acids: CASSLGDRGRWDYGYTF. In DNA, the CDR3 is TGTGCCAGCAGCTTGGGGGACAGGGGGCGGTGGGACTATGGCTACACCTTC. This chain connects TRBV5-4 to TRBJ1-2, with 12 positions matching TRBD1. This CDR3 spans 17 amino acids. CDR1 and CDR2 from the germline V gene are SGHNT and YYREEE (reference sequence). J gave up 3 bases and V 0 bases, and 6 bases lay outside the gene matches.